The 26 T cell receptor beta chains listed next were all sequenced from one sample in a study of cytomegalovirus exposure and HLA in healthy donors. The PCR was carried out with 60 Vbeta primers and 13 Jbeta primers. Profiled with immunoSEQ multiplex PCR; TCRdb holds only in-frame clones, not every one. The table has about 170,000 clones, 70% to 90% seen once. Sequenced material: PBMCs. The receptors were sampled from a man aged 18-30 years in good health and CMV-seropositive.

The chain uses TRBV6-1 and TRBJ2-5, with D perhaps TRBD1 (5 bases). Germline values: CDR1 MNHNS, CDR2 SASEGT. The ends were cut back, 1 base at V and 5 bases at J, with 17 bases in the middle. The CDR3 has 16 residues. CDR3 region: CASSEGDRPPWETQYF. Here the CDR3 DNA reads TGTGCCAGCAGTGAAGGAGACAGACCCCCTTGGGAGACCCAGTACTTC.

The chain carries TRBV6-1 and TRBJ2-3; 10 bases are shared with TRBD2. Germline loops: CDR1 MNHNS, CDR2 SASEGT. With V trimmed by 4 bases and J by 1 base, 11 bases remained unmatched. There are 18 residues in the CDR3. CDR3 residues: CASSVQAGGRLGTDTQYF. The CDR3 bases are TGTGCCAGCAGTGTGCAAGCGGGGGGGCGTTTGGGCACAGATACGCAGTATTTT.

This CDR3 reads CASSLPGANTGELFF. Here the CDR3 DNA reads TGTGCCAGCAGTTTACCGGGGGCGAACACCGGGGAGCTGTTTTTT. The chain links TRBV27 to TRBJ2-2; D might be TRBD2 (6 bases). Trimming cost V 2 bases and J 0 bases, with 7 bases left between them. This CDR3 is built from 15 residues. CDR1 is MNHEY and CDR2 is SMNVEV in the germline V gene (reference sequence).

The genes are TRBV13 and TRBJ1-5; no clear D gene. The CDR3 contains 16 residues. Trimming shortened V by 0 bases and J by 0 bases, and 9 bases separated the two germline ends. Germline V gives CDR1 PRHDT, CDR2 FYEKMQ (reference sequence). The CDR3 DNA follows: TGTGCCAGCAGCTTAGGGGCATTTGGTAGCAATCAGCCCCAGCATTTT. This translates into CASSLGAFGSNQPQHF.

V and J are TRBV6-6 and TRBJ1-5; TRBD1 matches 9 bases. Losses at the gene ends were 5 bases for V and 7 bases for J; bases not matched to a gene: 12. Germline assignment: CDR1 MNHNY and CDR2 SVGAGI (reference sequence). There are 16 residues in the CDR3. CDR3 protein: CASSPRQGVKGQPQHF. The CDR3 DNA is TGTGCCAGCAGTCCCAGACAGGGGGTGAAGGGACAGCCCCAGCATTTT.

V and J are TRBV6-6 and TRBJ2-7; 8 nucleotides match TRBD2. Germline trimming cut 6 bases from V and 2 bases from J; bases unmatched to any gene: 6. Germline lookup yields CDR1 MNHNY and CDR2 SVGAGI (reference sequence). The CDR3 has 14 residues. CDR3 in DNA: TGTGCCAGCAGCACTCGGGGGGGGACCTACGAGCAGTACTTC. Amino acid sequence: CASSTRGGTYEQYF.

This chain connects TRBV5-1 to TRBJ2-2, with 9 nucleotides matching TRBD2. The CDR3 is 15 residues long. Per germline, CDR1 SGHRS and CDR2 YFSETQ. V was pared by 4 bases and J by 0 bases, with 1 base of the junction left unmatched. This CDR3 is CASSGGGANTGELFF. CDR3 DNA sequence: TGCGCCAGCAGCGGCGGGGGGGCGAACACCGGGGAGCTGTTTTTT. Looking up the rest from reference TRBV5-1 and TRBJ2-2 gives the full variable domain: KAGVTQTPRYLIKTRGQQVTLSCSPISGHRSVSWYQQTPGQGLQFLFEYFSETQRNKGNFPGRFSGRQFSNSRSEMNVSTLELGDSALYLCASSGGGANTGELFFGEGSRLTVL.

V gene TRBV12-1 combines with J gene TRBJ1-5. TRBV12-1 is an annotated pseudogene. The CDR3 has 17 residues. The CDR3 DNA sequence: TGTGCCAGCAGCTCCGAACTCCAGAGGCCTAGCAATCAGCCCCAGCATTTT. Translated, it gives CASSSELQRPSNQPQHF.

A word on this clone: Sequence at one end of the junction differs from germline and may be a read error. This chain connects TRBV2 to TRBJ1-4, with 7 bases fitting TRBD1. This CDR3 is built from 11 residues. In germline, CDR1 is SNHLY, CDR2 FYNNEI. CDR3 residues: CASSRTGGVSF. The CDR3 DNA reads TGTGCCAGCAGTAGGACAGGAGGTGTGTCTTTT.

The chain has TRBV27 and TRBJ2-1; 7 positions agree with TRBD1. From germline, CDR1 is MNHEY and CDR2 SMNVEV (reference sequence). V trimming: 5 bases; J trimming: 2 bases; junction bases outside the gene matches: 3. This CDR3 is 14 amino acids long. The CDR3: CASSQGQAYNEQFF. DNA for the CDR3: TGTGCCAGCAGTCAAGGACAGGCCTACAATGAGCAGTTCTTC.

This sequence joins TRBV11-2 and TRBJ2-1; 7 nucleotides agree with TRBD1. The germline gives CDR1 SGHAT, CDR2 FQNNGV. The CDR3 consists of 14 residues. After removal of 0 bases from V and 7 bases from J, the junction contained 3 bases not matched to a gene. CDR3 sequence reads: CASSLEVQGNEQFF. The CDR3 region has the DNA TGTGCCAGCAGCTTAGAGGTACAGGGGAATGAGCAGTTCTTC.

Concerning this clone: This CDR3 is also generated by other DNA sequences in the sample. The gene calls are TRBV18 and TRBJ1-1, with D unresolved. The CDR3 is 13 residues long. With 3 bases removed from V and 0 bases from J, the gap between germline ends came to 5 bases. Germline values: CDR1 KGHSH, CDR2 LQKENI. CDR3 sequence: CASSPDMNTEAFF. In nucleotides, the CDR3 is TGTGCCAGCTCACCCGACATGAACACTGAAGCTTTCTTT.

V usage is TRBV6-5 and J usage is TRBJ2-7; 11 bases agree with TRBD2. This CDR3 region has 15 residues. Per germline, CDR1 MNHEY and CDR2 SVGAGI. The trim removed 4 bases at V and 1 base at J, leaving 3 bases unmatched. The CDR3 loop reads CASSLRLAGSYEQYF. Written as DNA, the CDR3 is TGTGCCAGCAGTTTACGACTAGCGGGGTCCTACGAGCAGTACTTC.

The chain joins TRBV30 to TRBJ2-7; D possibly corresponds to TRBD1 (5 bases). The CDR3 extends over 14 amino acids. Germline loops: CDR1 GTSNPN, CDR2 SVGIG (reference sequence). Trimming left V 0 bases short and J 2 bases short, with 11 bases between. Here the CDR3 reads CAWSVAAGTYEQYF. CDR3 bases: TGTGCCTGGAGTGTAGCTGCAGGGACCTACGAGCAGTACTTC.

The chain recombines TRBV18 with TRBJ1-2; 8 bases are a match to TRBD1. V lost 4 bases to trimming and J lost 0 bases; unmatched junction nucleotides: 7. The CDR3 is 16 residues long. Germline CDR1 reads KGHSH; CDR2 reads LQKENI. The DNA of the CDR3 is TGTGCCAGCTCACAAACGTCAGGGGGCGCTAACTATGGCTACACCTTC. Translated, it gives CASSQTSGGANYGYTF.

This chain links TRBV13 with TRBJ2-1; 9 bases line up with TRBD1. The CDR3 length is 14 residues. The J segment lost 5 bases and the V segment lost 5 bases, leaving 4 bases of the junction unmatched. CDR1 is PRHDT, CDR2 FYEKMQ, per germline (reference sequence). CDR3 amino acids: CASSLQGANNEQFF. Written as DNA, the CDR3 is TGTGCCAGCAGCCTACAGGGGGCAAACAATGAGCAGTTCTTC.

The chain is built from TRBV7-9 and TRBJ2-2; 7 bases are shared with TRBD1. Germline loops: CDR1 SEHNR, CDR2 FQNEAQ (reference sequence). The CDR3 is made up of 16 amino acids. Trimming at V came to 5 bases and at J to 2 bases, leaving 8 bases not matched to a gene. CDR3 DNA: TGTGCCAGCAGCCTCTGGACAGGAACTAACACCGGGGAGCTGTTTTTT. It translates to CASSLWTGTNTGELFF.

The sample holds one count of this clone. The CDR3: CASSFPGGNEETQYF. CDR3 in DNA: TGTGCCAGCAGCTTCCCAGGGGGGAACGAAGAGACCCAGTACTTC. J is TRBJ2-5 and V is TRBV5-4; D is possibly TRBD1 (7 bases). This CDR3 has 15 amino acids. Germline CDR1 and CDR2: SGHNT and YYREEE (reference sequence). V lost 2 bases and J lost 3, with 14 bases in between. Supplemented by reference TRBV5-4 and TRBJ2-5, the full variable domain reads ETGVTQSPTHLIKTRGQQVTLRCSSQSGHNTVSWYQQALGQGPQFIFQYYREEENGRGNFPPRFSGLQFPNYSSELNVNALELDDSALYLCASSFPGGNEETQYFGPGTRLLVL.

The chain joins TRBV6-5 to TRBJ2-7, with a tentative D call TRBD1 (5 bases). Trimming pared 5 bases from V and 2 bases from J, leaving 10 bases between. The CDR3 length is 13 residues. Per germline, CDR1 MNHEY and CDR2 SVGAGI. The CDR3 spells CASSPLGAYEQYF. Written as DNA, the CDR3 is TGTGCCAGCAGTCCGTTAGGGGCCTACGAGCAGTACTTC.

This chain links TRBV27 with TRBJ1-2; D unclear. CDR1 and CDR2 (germline): MNHEY, SMNVEV (reference sequence). Trimming took 0 bases from V and 8 from J, leaving 10 bases between them. This CDR3 has 13 amino acids. CDR3 nucleotide sequence: TGTGCCAGCAGTTTATCGCTACCCGGGGGCTACACCTTC. Protein product: CASSLSLPGGYTF.

This clone was seen a few times. The chain is built from TRBV15 and TRBJ2-1; 7 nucleotides line up with TRBD2. Trimming cost V 0 bases and J 10 bases; bases outside gene matches: 3. Looked up from germline, CDR1 is LNHNV and CDR2 is YYDKDF (reference sequence). This CDR3 contains 13 residues. The CDR3 DNA reads TGTGCCACCAGCAGAGATCTGGGGGGGGAGCAGTTCTTC. This gives the protein CATSRDLGGEQFF.

The chain links TRBV18 to TRBJ1-2, with TRBD1 matching 11 bases. Per the germline V gene, CDR1 is KGHSH and CDR2 is LQKENI. The CDR3 length is 14 residues. The ends lost 6 bases at V and 2 bases at J; junction bases unmatched: 2. The CDR3 spells CASSRTGGNYGYTF. The CDR3 DNA follows: TGTGCCAGCTCGAGGACAGGGGGCAACTATGGCTACACCTTC.

This chain links TRBV4-1 with TRBJ2-7; D possibly corresponds to TRBD1 (5 bases). The germline CDR1 and CDR2 sequences are MGHRA and YSYEKL. The CDR3 has 16 amino acids. Between the trimmed V and J ends, which lost 3 bases and 0 bases, there was a span of 15 bases. As DNA, the CDR3 is TGCGCCAGCAGCCATCCAACAGGTCAGAGCTCCTACGAGCAGTACTTC. Encoded protein: CASSHPTGQSSYEQYF.

The V call is TRBV4-1, the J call TRBJ1-2, with 8 bases matching TRBD1. Germline CDR1 is MGHRA and CDR2 is YSYEKL. The CDR3 spans 15 residues. V dropped 3 bases and J dropped 2; count of bases not matched to a gene: 5. This chain's CDR3 is CASSQGRGPNYGYTF. The CDR3 DNA reads as TGCGCCAGCAGCCAGGGCAGGGGGCCGAACTATGGCTACACCTTC.

V and J are TRBV2 and TRBJ2-1; 12 nucleotides match TRBD2. The CDR3 is 17 residues long. CDR1 SNHLY and CDR2 FYNNEI come from the germline V gene. V lost 5 bases, J lost 2 bases, and 7 bases stayed unmatched. The CDR3: CASSPSRLAGAYNEQFF. The CDR3 DNA reads TGTGCCAGCAGTCCTTCCCGACTAGCGGGGGCCTACAATGAGCAGTTCTTC.

Only one count was recorded for this clone. This chain links TRBV9 with TRBJ2-1, with D unresolved. Germline V CDR1 and CDR2: SGDLS, YYNGEE. Trimming stripped 0 bases from V and 0 bases from J, with 7 bases between. The CDR3 is made up of 15 amino acids. The CDR3 sequence is CASSVGLSSYNEQFF. CDR3 bases: TGTGCCAGCAGCGTAGGATTGAGCTCCTACAATGAGCAGTTCTTC.